This T cell receptor beta chain was recovered during a study of T-cell memory formation after mild COVID-19. Turning to the study itself: Clusters were largely donor specific. Whole-study findings and limits: A subset of responding clones appeared in pre-infection memory, suggesting cross-reactive memory joined. Later expanders leaned CD4+, whereas clones that contracted between day 15 and 85 were balanced CD4/CD8.

V lost 5 bases and J lost 1, with 5 bases in between. This CDR3 has 12 amino acids. Germline loops: CDR1 SGHRS, CDR2 YFSETQ. This clonotype has only a few counts. Antigen specificity is unknown. TCR alpha and TCR beta cDNA libraries with sample barcodes and UMIs came from 5'RACE using constant-segment primers. One entry per CDR3 protein results from TCRdb running MiXCR on the 5' RACE reads. This sample carries about half a million distinct CDR3 sequences, 15% to 20% of them seen once, and the ten largest clones take more than 9%. The sequence was obtained from an adult woman who had mild COVID-19 (a few samples of this study predate the infection). Cell type and time point are not known. Sequencing used PBMCs or a T cell subset sorted from them (not recorded which). This chain joins TRBV5-1 and TRBJ2-3; D is unclear. The CDR3 nucleotides are TGCGCCAGCAGGATTGGCACAGATACGCAGTATTTT. It specifies CASRIGTDTQYF. Together with reference TRBV5-1 and TRBJ2-3, the CDR3 gives the full variable domain: KAGVTQTPRYLIKTRGQQVTLSCSPISGHRSVSWYQQTPGQGLQFLFEYFSETQRNKGNFPGRFSGRQFSNSRSEMNVSTLELGDSALYLCASRIGTDTQYFGPGTRLTVL.